The present T cell receptor (beta chain) was sequenced within a study of T cell responses to AZD1222 COVID-19 vaccine. Study-level results: Most donors were white British, females outnumbered males, and clonal diversity was possibly underestimated. CD4 TCRs covered the whole spike, strongest at regions 160-218 and 743-854.

Germline CDR1 reads MDHEN; CDR2 reads SYDVKM. The CDR3 has 13 residues. The V and J ends lost 5 bases and 3 bases respectively, with 11 bases between them. Worth noting for this clone: Its specificity is not known.

Assay: immunoSEQ multiplex PCR; the TCRdb copy retains only in-frame clones and omits some. The table has 75,000 to 100,000 clones, roughly 88% seen once. The starting material was peripheral blood, obtained on day 0 of AZD1222 vaccination. The receptor's source is an adult in good health. The chain joins TRBV28 to TRBJ2-7, with D unresolved. The CDR3 spells CASSPQGYYEQYF. The DNA of the CDR3 is TGTGCCAGCAGTCCCCAAGGGTACTACGAGCAGTACTTC.